Reported below is one T cell receptor (beta chain). Its specificity is not known. Every bit of the isolated RNA underwent reverse transcription, so sequencing read expressed TCRB transcripts. This table comes from immunoSEQ multiplex PCR, and its TCRdb copy is limited to in-frame clones, with some not included. The sample lists nearly 700,000 clones; around an eighth were seen once. This sample is part of a study of beta chain features in type 1 diabetes. Overall study results and limits: Type 1 diabetes patients had TCRB CDR3s that were shorter (moderately but significantly so) in all four CD4+ subsets.

The sequencing sample was made of naive CD4+ T cells from blood. This sequence originates from a man in his late teens or twenties with type 1 diabetes.

In DNA form, the CDR3 reads TGTGCCAGCTCACCTGGGCGGAATAATCAGCCCCAGCATTTT. Translation gives CASSPGRNNQPQHF. The V and J genes are TRBV18 and TRBJ1-5; D not resolved. Germline values: CDR1 KGHSH, CDR2 LQKENI. Trimming cost V 3 bases and J 4 bases, with 10 bases left between them. The CDR3 has 14 amino acids.